The entry that follows covers one T cell receptor (beta chain) sequence. Its antigen is not identified. There are 17 residues in the CDR3. Trimming shortened V by 0 bases and J by 4 bases, and 16 bases separated the two germline ends. Germline lookup yields CDR1 DFQATT and CDR2 SNEGSKA (reference sequence). Amplification yielded TCR beta CDR3 regions, with RNA transcripts as the source. The HTBI primer set served for first-round RT-PCR of the TCR CDR3. TCRdb passed the multiplex PCR reads through MiXCR, listing each CDR3 protein once. The sample has roughly 660,000 distinct CDR3 sequences, 17% seen once. Newly diagnosed hyperthyroidism, duration under 2 months, in patients aged 18 to 65. Isolation of PBMCs was performed on approximately 10 ml fresh peripheral blood. The record originates from a study of T cells in Graves' hyperthyroidism and ophthalmopathy. Findings and limits, study-wide: In blood, most of the thyroid clonotypes expanded above 0.001 were also present. Ophthalmopathy could be told apart from stable hyperthyroidism with a 13 V-J model.

This sequence joins TRBV20-1 and TRBJ1-6; D not certain. The sequence was obtained from a man in his forties or fifties with Graves' hyperthyroidism. The sample was blood. The CDR3 region has the DNA TGCAGTGCTAGAGATAATTCCAGGCTAGGATATAATTCACCCCTCCACTTT. Amino acids: CSARDNSRLGYNSPLHF.